Listed below are T cell receptor beta chains from one sample, sequenced in a study of vaccination effects on CD4 cells after COVID-19. Profiled with immunoSEQ multiplex PCR; TCRdb holds only in-frame clones, not every one. The data show around 30,000 clones, with less than 85% seen just once and approximately 3.9% held by the top ten. Antigen specificity for these receptors is unknown. The sequencing used CD4+ T cells from PBMCs cultured without peptide, collected before COVID-19 vaccination. These TCRs come from a human donor who received a COVID-19 vaccine. Both conserved end residues are trimmed from each CDR3.

J gene | V gene | CDR3 protein
TRBJ1-4 | TRBV27 | ASSFGVNEKLF
TRBJ2-7 | TRBV6-6 | ASSPDQLGGEWESPYEQY
TRBJ1-6 | TRBV27 | ASRWQGLVNSPLH
TRBJ2-2 | TRBV18 | ASSPQRSDTGELF
TRBJ2-1 | TRBV6-5 | ASRDRIDEQF
TRBJ1-1 | TRBV25-1 | ASSPRDRGHVTEAF
TRBJ1-4 | TRBV5-1 | ASRYGVGEKLF
TRBJ1-5 | TRBV7-9 | ASSSGVGRGNQPQH
TRBJ2-7 | TRBV4-1 | ASSHIGQGAPEQY
TRBJ1-5 | TRBV30 | AWATGGNQPQH
TRBJ2-2 | TRBV27 | ATRRAGELF
TRBJ2-1 | TRBV29-1 | SIVAPGTYNEQF
TRBJ1-4 | TRBV19 | ASRQGATNEKLF
TRBJ1-1 | TRBV18 | ASSRRSDTEAF
TRBJ1-3 | TRBV5-1 | ASSSGTGTGNTIY
TRBJ2-2 | TRBV4-2 | ASSQRGENTGELF
TRBJ1-4 | TRBV4-1 | ASSHPQGRGRITNEKLF
TRBJ2-5 | TRBV7-6 | ASSLAVPGRGQETQY
TRBJ1-2 | TRBV2 | ASSWDRGNYGYT
TRBJ1-2 | TRBV19 | ASSLSRGQGFGYT
TRBJ2-4 | TRBV6-5 | ASSYPDRGQYIQY
TRBJ1-2 | TRBV29-1 | SVEGDRRTNYGYT
TRBJ2-5 | TRBV3-1/TRBV3-2 | ASSQVSGGQETQY
TRBJ2-1 | TRBV5-1 | ASSSGASGDNNEQF
TRBJ1-1 | TRBV19 | ASSFRQVRSNTEAF
TRBJ1-4 | TRBV10-3 | AISESSEKLF
TRBJ1-5 | TRBV25-1 | ASSEARGNQPQH
TRBJ1-1 | TRBV10-3 | AISDGLNTEAF
TRBJ1-2 | TRBV12-3/TRBV12-4 | ASSYYRGGYT
TRBJ1-3 | TRBV18 | ASSPTAGTGNTIY
TRBJ2-5 | TRBV3-1/TRBV3-2 | ASSQGTSGMETQY
TRBJ2-1 | TRBV7-2 | ASSPRTGHNEQF
TRBJ2-1 | TRBV5-1 | ASSQPGQGANEQF
TRBJ2-7 | TRBV19 | ASSSRGRESSYEQY
TRBJ1-6 | TRBV19 | ASSISVAGSRSPLH
TRBJ2-5 | TRBV29-1 | SVEGGSEQETQY
TRBJ2-7 | TRBV2 | ASSEVNEQY
TRBJ2-5 | TRBV18 | ASSPVLAETRETQY
TRBJ1-2 | TRBV5-6 | ASSLQATSYGYT
TRBJ1-6 | TRBV7-2 | ASSFGPARNSPLH
TRBJ1-6 | TRBV7-9 | ASIPGQGIYNSPLH
TRBJ2-5 | TRBV5-1 | ASSLAPFGVEETQY
TRBJ1-2 | TRBV7-8 | ASSRAPNRYGYT
TRBJ2-2 | TRBV11-2 | ASSLRTSGMIGELF
TRBJ2-1 | TRBV9 | ASSAVGGYNEQF
TRBJ2-1 | TRBV7-9 | ASSRRDSLGHEQF
TRBJ2-5 | TRBV27 | ASRGGKRWGETQY
TRBJ1-2 | TRBV5-1 | ASSFSKANYGYT
TRBJ1-3 | TRBV5-4 | ASSSMGSSGNTIY
TRBJ2-1 | TRBV10-2 | ASSETPRSSYNEQF
TRBJ2-3 | TRBV6-1 | ASSEASGGGTDTQY
TRBJ2-7 | TRBV11-2 | ASSLEGQVGIYEQY
TRBJ1-2 | TRBV18 | ASSPPGQSGGYT
TRBJ2-2 | TRBV6-5 | ASRRAGENTGELF
TRBJ2-3 | TRBV6-5 | ASSYSTSGGVWY
TRBJ2-1 | TRBV14 | ASSQARTSVYIYNEQF